The 18 T cell receptor beta chains reported below all come from one sample, sequenced in a study of post-analysis software for immune sequencing data. Study findings and constraints: About 5 TRBV segments (TRBV5-6, TRBV5-1 and TRBV20-1 among them) occurred more frequently in patients than in controls.

cDNA libraries of TCR beta carried unique molecular identifiers. TCRdb independently ran MiXCR on the PCR reads; one entry per CDR3 protein. The sample has hundreds of thousands of distinct CDR3 sequences; roughly 50% are singletons. No antigen has been identified for these receptors. Sequenced input: blood. Receptors were obtained from a girl aged 5 to 17 with multiple sclerosis.

This chain links TRBV5-1 with TRBJ2-6; no firm D call. The V and J ends lost 0 bases and 0 bases respectively, with 16 bases between them. The CDR3 sequence is 19 residues long. The germline gives CDR1 SGHRS, CDR2 YFSETQ. The CDR3 sequence is CASSLAGRHTLSGANVLTF. In DNA form, the CDR3 reads TGCGCCAGCAGCTTGGCGGGTCGGCATACTCTCTCTGGGGCCAACGTCCTGACTTTC.

The sample holds a few counts of this clonotype. The junction departs from germline at one end; a sequencing error may be responsible. The chain uses TRBV6-5 and TRBJ2-5, with 9 nucleotides matching TRBD2. The length of the CDR3 is 15 residues. Germline V gene lookup returns CDR1 MNHEY and CDR2 SVGAGI. The CDR3, as DNA: TGCGCCAGCAGTTACCTTAGCGGGAGACGCGAGACCCAGTACTTC. This translates into CASSYLSGRRETQYF.

This clonotype has a handful of counts. The chain carries TRBV3-1 and TRBJ2-1; perhaps TRBD1 as D (5 bases). The CDR3 contains 16 residues. Between the trimmed V and J ends, which lost 1 base and 2 bases, there was a span of 12 bases. The germline gives CDR1 LGHDT, CDR2 YNNKEL (reference sequence). As DNA, the CDR3 is TGTGCCAGCAGCCAAGGGGGCGGCGGTGCCTACAATGAGCAGTTCTTC. Its translation is CASSQGGGGAYNEQFF.

V and J are TRBV10-3 and TRBJ1-1; 9 nucleotides match TRBD1. The CDR3 sequence is 15 residues long. V trimming: 5 bases; J trimming: 5 bases; junction bases outside the gene matches: 9. Germline assignment: CDR1 ENHRY and CDR2 SYGVKD. DNA for the CDR3: TGTGCCATCAGTCCACAGGGGGCCGCTGGAACTGAAGCTTTCTTT. Translated, it gives CAISPQGAAGTEAFF.

J is TRBJ2-4 and V is TRBV15, with D unclear. The J call may be in error: the DNA end matches TRBJ2-7 better. The CDR3 totals 11 residues. Germline values: CDR1 LNHNV, CDR2 YYDKDF (reference sequence). The CDR3 region has the DNA TGTGCCACCAGCAGAGACCACGAGCAGTACTTC. This translates into CATSRDHEQYF.

This chain uses TRBV5-1 with TRBJ2-1, with 10 positions matching TRBD2. There are 16 residues in the CDR3. The J segment lost 4 bases and the V segment lost 7 bases, leaving 11 bases of the junction unmatched. Germline CDR1 SGHRS, CDR2 YFSETQ. CDR3 sequence reads: CASGVPGLATYNEQFF. DNA of the CDR3: TGCGCCAGCGGCGTACCGGGACTAGCGACATACAATGAGCAGTTCTTC. Combining the CDR3 with reference TRBV5-1 and TRBJ2-1 gives the whole variable domain KAGVTQTPRYLIKTRGQQVTLSCSPISGHRSVSWYQQTPGQGLQFLFEYFSETQRNKGNFPGRFSGRQFSNSRSEMNVSTLELGDSALYLCASGVPGLATYNEQFFGPGTRLTVL.

Only a few counts were recorded for this clonotype. The chain uses TRBV7-2 and TRBJ2-7; D ambiguous. This CDR3 is built from 13 residues. Per the germline V gene, CDR1 is SGHTA and CDR2 is FQGNSA. V shed 2 bases and J shed 5 bases, with 10 bases lying between them. The CDR3 DNA reads as TGTGCCAGCAGCTTATATCTGGGCCACGAGCAGTACTTC. This sequence encodes CASSLYLGHEQYF.

The CDR3 coding sequence is TGTGCCAGCAGTTTAATGGCCAGGCTCTATGGCTACACCTTC. It translates to CASSLMARLYGYTF. This chain links TRBV12-3 or TRBV12-4 with TRBJ1-2; D is unresolved. CDR3 length equals 14 residues. The germline V and J ends were trimmed by 2 bases and 4 bases, with 11 bases remaining between them.

The rearrangement joins TRBV2 to TRBJ2-1, with D possibly TRBD1 on 5 matching bases. This CDR3 is 14 amino acids long. The V end lost 4 bases, the J end lost 9 bases, and 16 bases lay between the germline ends. Germline CDR1 SNHLY, CDR2 FYNNEI. Here the CDR3 DNA reads TGTGCCAGCAGTGCCGCTCTCCCAAGGGGTGAGCAGTTCTTC. This sequence encodes CASSAALPRGEQFF.

The chain uses TRBV27 and TRBJ2-1, with 8 positions matching TRBD2. The CDR3 consists of 16 residues. The V segment lost 6 bases and the J segment 4 bases; nucleotides outside the gene matches: 11. Per germline, CDR1 MNHEY and CDR2 SMNVEV (reference sequence). DNA for the CDR3: TGTGCCAGCAGGACACGAGCGGGAGTGGGGTACAATGAGCAGTTCTTC. Translating it yields CASRTRAGVGYNEQFF.

The gene calls are TRBV5-1 and TRBJ2-1, with D possibly TRBD2 on 6 matching bases. The germline V gene encodes CDR1 SGHRS and CDR2 YFSETQ. The CDR3 has 15 residues. V shed 4 bases and J shed 4 bases, with 15 bases lying between them. The CDR3 spells CASSPRISGYNEQFF. The CDR3 region has the DNA TGCGCCAGCAGCCCCCGTATTAGCGGATACAATGAGCAGTTCTTC.

This clonotype has more than one count but fewer than ten. J is TRBJ2-7 and V is TRBV6-5; TRBD1 is a possible D gene (6 bases). The V end lost 5 bases, the J end lost 0 bases, and 17 bases lay between the germline ends. Germline V gene data show CDR1 as MNHEY and CDR2 as SVGAGI. This CDR3 comprises 16 residues. The CDR3 sequence: CASSPTGTRSSYEQYF. The CDR3 DNA reads as TGTGCCAGCAGTCCAACCGGGACAAGGAGCTCCTACGAGCAGTACTTC.

This chain links TRBV5-1 with TRBJ1-2, with 10 positions matching TRBD1. V shed 4 bases, J shed 3 bases, and the junction held 6 bases outside the gene matches. Germline values: CDR1 SGHRS, CDR2 YFSETQ. The CDR3 extends over 15 amino acids. The CDR3 DNA is TGCGCCAGCAGCCCGGACAGGGGGAACGACTATGGCTACACCTTC. Translating gives CASSPDRGNDYGYTF.

This clonotype occurred a few times. The V and J genes are TRBV29-1 and TRBJ1-2; no clear D. V lost 7 bases to trimming and J lost 3 bases, with 12 bases between them. Germline V gives CDR1 SQVTM, CDR2 ANQGSEA. The CDR3 is 12 residues long. The CDR3 loop reads CSAHLGDYGYTF. The CDR3 nucleotides are TGCAGCGCCCATCTTGGGGACTATGGCTACACCTTC.

V usage is TRBV25-1 and J usage is TRBJ2-7; D not certain. Deletions cut 6 bases from V and 3 bases from J, with 12 bases between. The CDR3 spans 13 residues. Per germline, CDR1 MGHDK and CDR2 SYGVNS. In DNA, the CDR3 is TGTGCCAGCAGCCACCCGGCGCGCTACGAGCAGTACTTC. The encoded protein is CASSHPARYEQYF.

The J gene is TRBJ2-1, the V gene TRBV20-1; 12 bases are a match to TRBD2. The CDR3 has 17 amino acids. Germline V CDR1 and CDR2: DFQATT, SNEGSKA (reference sequence). With 1 base clipped from V and 4 bases from J, the junction kept 8 bases outside the gene matches. The chain's CDR3 is CSARASSGRATYNEQFF. The CDR3 region has the DNA TGCAGTGCTAGAGCCTCTAGCGGGAGGGCCACATACAATGAGCAGTTCTTC.

This clonotype showed up just a few times. This chain connects TRBV15 to TRBJ2-3; D is unresolved. Germline V gives CDR1 LNHNV, CDR2 YYDKDF (reference sequence). V was clipped by 0 bases and J by 5 bases, with 9 bases between them. This CDR3 spans 14 amino acids. The CDR3 reads CATSRDPVGDTQYF. The CDR3, as DNA: TGTGCCACCAGCAGAGATCCGGTGGGAGATACGCAGTATTTT.

The V and J genes are TRBV5-6 and TRBJ2-7; 15 bases match TRBD2. Germline V CDR1 and CDR2: SGHDT, YYEEEE. The CDR3 spans 16 residues. V shed 6 bases, J shed 1 base, and the junction held 5 bases outside the gene matches. As DNA, the CDR3 is TGTGCCAGCACCCGGACTAGCGGGAGGGTATCCTACGAGCAGTACTTC. Its translation is CASTRTSGRVSYEQYF.